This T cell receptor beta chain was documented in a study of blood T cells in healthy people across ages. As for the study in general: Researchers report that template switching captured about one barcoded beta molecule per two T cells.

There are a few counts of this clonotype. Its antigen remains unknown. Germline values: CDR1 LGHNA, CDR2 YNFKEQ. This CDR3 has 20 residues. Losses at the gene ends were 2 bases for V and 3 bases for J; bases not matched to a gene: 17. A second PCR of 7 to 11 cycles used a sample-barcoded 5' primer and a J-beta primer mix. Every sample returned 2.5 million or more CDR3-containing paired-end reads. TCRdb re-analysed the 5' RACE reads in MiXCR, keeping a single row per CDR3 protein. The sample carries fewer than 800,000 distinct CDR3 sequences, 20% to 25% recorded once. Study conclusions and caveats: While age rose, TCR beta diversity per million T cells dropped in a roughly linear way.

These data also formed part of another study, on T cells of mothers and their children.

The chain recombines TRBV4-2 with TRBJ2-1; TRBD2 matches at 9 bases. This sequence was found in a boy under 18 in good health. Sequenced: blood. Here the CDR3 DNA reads TGTGCCAGCAGCCAACTTACGGGACTAGCCCAAACCGAGTTCTACAATGAGCAGTTCTTC. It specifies CASSQLTGLAQTEFYNEQFF.